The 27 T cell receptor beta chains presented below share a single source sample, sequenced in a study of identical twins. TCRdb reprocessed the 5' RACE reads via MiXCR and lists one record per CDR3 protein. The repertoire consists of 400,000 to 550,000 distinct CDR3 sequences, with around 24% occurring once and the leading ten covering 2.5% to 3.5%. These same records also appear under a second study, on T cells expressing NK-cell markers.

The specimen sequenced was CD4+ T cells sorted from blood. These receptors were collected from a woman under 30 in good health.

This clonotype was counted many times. Here the CDR3 reads CASSPGTGDQPQHF. CDR3 in DNA: TGTGCCAGCTCACCAGGGACAGGGGATCAGCCCCAGCATTTT. The V gene is TRBV18, the J gene TRBJ1-5; 10 bases are a match to TRBD1. V lost 2 bases to trimming and J lost 5 bases; unmatched junction nucleotides: 0. This CDR3 contains 14 residues. Germline lookup yields CDR1 KGHSH and CDR2 LQKENI.

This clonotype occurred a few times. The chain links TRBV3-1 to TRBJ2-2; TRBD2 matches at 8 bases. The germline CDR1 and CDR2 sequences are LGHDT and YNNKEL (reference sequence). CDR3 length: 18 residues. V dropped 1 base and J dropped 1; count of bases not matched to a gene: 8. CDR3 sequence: CASSQVPAGGRNTGELFF. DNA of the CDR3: TGTGCCAGCAGCCAAGTTCCTGCGGGGGGACGGAACACCGGGGAGCTGTTTTTT.

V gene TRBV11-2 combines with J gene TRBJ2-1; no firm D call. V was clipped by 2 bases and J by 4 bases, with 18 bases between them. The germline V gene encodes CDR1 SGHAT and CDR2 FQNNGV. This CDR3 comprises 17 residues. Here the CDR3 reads CASSLRSGPQRYNEQFF. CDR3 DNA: TGTGCCAGCAGCTTACGATCTGGACCTCAAAGGTACAATGAGCAGTTCTTC.

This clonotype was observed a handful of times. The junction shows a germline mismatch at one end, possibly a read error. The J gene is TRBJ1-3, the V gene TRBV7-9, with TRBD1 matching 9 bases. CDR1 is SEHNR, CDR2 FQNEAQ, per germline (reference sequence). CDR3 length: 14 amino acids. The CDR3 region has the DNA TGTGCCAGCACTACAGGGGGCTCTGAAAACACCATATATTTT. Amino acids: CASTTGGSENTIYF. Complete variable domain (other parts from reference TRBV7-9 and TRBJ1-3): DTGVSQNPRHKITKRGQNVTFRCDPISEHNRLYWYRQTLGQGPEFLTYFQNEAQLEKSRLLSDRFSAERPKGSFSTLEIQRTEQGDSAMYLCASTTGGSENTIYFGEGSWLTVV.

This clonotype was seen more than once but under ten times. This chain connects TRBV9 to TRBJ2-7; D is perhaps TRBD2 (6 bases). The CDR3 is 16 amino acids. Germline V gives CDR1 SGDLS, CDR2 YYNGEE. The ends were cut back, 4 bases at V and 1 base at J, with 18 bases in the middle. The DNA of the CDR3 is TGTGCCAGCAGCCCTCGCGCGGGGACTGCGTCCTACGAGCAGTACTTC. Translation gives CASSPRAGTASYEQYF.

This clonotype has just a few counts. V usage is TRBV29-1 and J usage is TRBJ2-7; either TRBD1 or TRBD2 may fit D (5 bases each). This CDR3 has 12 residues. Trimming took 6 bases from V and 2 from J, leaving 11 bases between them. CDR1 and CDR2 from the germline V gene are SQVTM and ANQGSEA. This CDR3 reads CSVAGTPYEQYF. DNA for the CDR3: TGCAGCGTCGCCGGGACCCCCTACGAGCAGTACTTC.

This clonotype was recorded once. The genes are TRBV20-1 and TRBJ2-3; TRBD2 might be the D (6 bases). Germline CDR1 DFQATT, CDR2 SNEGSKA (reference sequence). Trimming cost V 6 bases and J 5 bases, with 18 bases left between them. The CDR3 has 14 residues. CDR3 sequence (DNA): TGCAGTGCCAACCGGGGGACGCAAGAAGATACGCAGTATTTT. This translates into CSANRGTQEDTQYF.

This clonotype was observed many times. The CDR3 region is CSVEPGNLYGYTF. As DNA, the CDR3 is TGCAGCGTTGAGCCGGGAAACCTTTATGGCTACACCTTC. The rearrangement joins TRBV29-1 to TRBJ1-2; D unresolved. Trimming pared 3 bases from V and 5 bases from J, leaving 13 bases between. The germline V gene has CDR1 SQVTM and CDR2 ANQGSEA. This CDR3 comprises 13 residues. The whole variable domain, filled in from reference TRBV29-1 and TRBJ1-2, reads SAVISQKPSRDICQRGTSLTIQCQVDSQVTMMFWYRQQPGQSLTLIATANQGSEATYESGFVIDKFPISRPNLTFSTLTVSNMSPEDSSIYLCSVEPGNLYGYTFGSGTRLTVV.

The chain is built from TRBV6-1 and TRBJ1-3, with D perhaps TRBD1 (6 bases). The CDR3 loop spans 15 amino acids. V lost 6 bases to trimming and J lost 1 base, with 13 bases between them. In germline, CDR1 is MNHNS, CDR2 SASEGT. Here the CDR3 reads CASRRQAESGNTIYF. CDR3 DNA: TGTGCCAGCAGGCGACAGGCGGAATCTGGAAACACCATATATTTT.

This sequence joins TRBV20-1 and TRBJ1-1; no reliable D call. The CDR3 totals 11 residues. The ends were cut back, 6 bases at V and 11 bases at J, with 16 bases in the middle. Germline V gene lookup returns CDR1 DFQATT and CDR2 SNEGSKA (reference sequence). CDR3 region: CSASPLVIAFF. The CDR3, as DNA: TGCAGTGCGAGTCCCCTTGTTATTGCTTTCTTT.

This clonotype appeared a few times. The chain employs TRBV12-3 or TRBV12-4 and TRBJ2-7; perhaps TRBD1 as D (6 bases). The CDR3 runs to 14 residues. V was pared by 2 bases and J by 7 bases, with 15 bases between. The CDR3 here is CASSLFRWGREQYF. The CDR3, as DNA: TGTGCCAGCAGTTTATTTCGGTGGGGGCGGGAGCAGTACTTC.

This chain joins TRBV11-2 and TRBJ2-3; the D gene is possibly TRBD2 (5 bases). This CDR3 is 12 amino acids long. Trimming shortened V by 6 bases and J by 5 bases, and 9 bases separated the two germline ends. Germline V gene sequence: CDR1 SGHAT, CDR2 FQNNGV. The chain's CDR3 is CASRRTGDTQYF. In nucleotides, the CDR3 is TGTGCCAGCAGACGGACTGGAGATACGCAGTATTTT.

The CDR3 sequence is CSASRGGGYTF. The CDR3 nucleotides are TGCAGTGCCTCCAGGGGCGGTGGCTACACCTTC. V gene TRBV20-1 combines with J gene TRBJ1-2, with TRBD1 as a possible D gene (6 bases). Germline assignment: CDR1 DFQATT and CDR2 SNEGSKA (reference sequence). The CDR3 covers 11 residues. V gave up 6 bases and J gave up 7 bases, with 12 bases separating them.

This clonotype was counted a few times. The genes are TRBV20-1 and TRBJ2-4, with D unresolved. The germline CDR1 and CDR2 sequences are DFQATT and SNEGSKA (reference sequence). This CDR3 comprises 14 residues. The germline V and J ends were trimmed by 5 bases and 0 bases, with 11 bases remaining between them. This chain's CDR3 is CSAPTDRAKNIQYF. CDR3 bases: TGCAGTGCTCCGACTGACCGAGCCAAAAACATTCAGTACTTC.

CDR3 in DNA: TGCGCCAGCAGTGAAAGCAGACTAGCGGGTCGCCGCACAGATACGCAGTATTTT. It yields the protein CASSESRLAGRRTDTQYF. The chain joins TRBV10-2 to TRBJ2-3; 10 nucleotides match TRBD2. The junction had 10 bases not matched to a gene; V was cut back by 3 bases and J by 1 base. Looked up from germline, CDR1 is WSHSY and CDR2 is SAAADI. The CDR3 has 18 amino acids.

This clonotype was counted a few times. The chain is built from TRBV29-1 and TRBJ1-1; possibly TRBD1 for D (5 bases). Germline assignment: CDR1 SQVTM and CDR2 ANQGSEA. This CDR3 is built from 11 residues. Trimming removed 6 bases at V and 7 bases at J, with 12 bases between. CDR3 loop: CSVDDTGEAFF. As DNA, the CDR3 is TGCAGCGTAGACGATACAGGTGAAGCTTTCTTT.

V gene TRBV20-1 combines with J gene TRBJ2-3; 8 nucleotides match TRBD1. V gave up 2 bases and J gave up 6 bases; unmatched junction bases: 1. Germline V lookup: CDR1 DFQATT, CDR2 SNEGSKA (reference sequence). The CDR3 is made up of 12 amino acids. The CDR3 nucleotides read TGCAGTGCTAGACACAGGGGGGATACGCAGTATTTT. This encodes CSARHRGDTQYF.

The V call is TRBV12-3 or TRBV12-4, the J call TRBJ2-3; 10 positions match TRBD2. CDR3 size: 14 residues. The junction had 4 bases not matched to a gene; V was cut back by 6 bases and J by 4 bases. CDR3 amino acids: CASRAGGPADTQYF. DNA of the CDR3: TGTGCCAGCAGAGCGGGGGGGCCCGCAGATACGCAGTATTTT.

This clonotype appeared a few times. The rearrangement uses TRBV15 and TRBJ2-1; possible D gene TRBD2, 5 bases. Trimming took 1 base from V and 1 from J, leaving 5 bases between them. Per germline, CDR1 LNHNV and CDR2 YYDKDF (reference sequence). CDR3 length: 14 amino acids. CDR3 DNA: TGTGCCACCAGCAGAGCGGGGTCCTACAATGAGCAGTTCTTC. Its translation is CATSRAGSYNEQFF.

The chain's CDR3 is CASSLTGGAEDTQYF. In nucleotides, the CDR3 is TGCGCCAGCAGCTTGACAGGGGGCGCTGAGGATACGCAGTATTTT. The V and J genes are TRBV5-1 and TRBJ2-3, with 9 bases identical to TRBD1. Germline CDR1 SGHRS, CDR2 YFSETQ. The CDR3 loop spans 15 amino acids. V shed 1 base, J shed 6 bases, and the junction held 6 bases outside the gene matches.

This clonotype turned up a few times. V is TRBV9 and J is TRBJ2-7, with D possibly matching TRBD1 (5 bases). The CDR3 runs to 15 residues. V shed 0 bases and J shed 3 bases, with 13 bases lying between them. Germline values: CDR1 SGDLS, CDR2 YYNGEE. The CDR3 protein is CASSVEGNSHYEQYF. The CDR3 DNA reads TGTGCCAGCAGCGTAGAGGGGAACAGCCACTACGAGCAGTACTTC.

The CDR3 DNA follows: TGCGCCTGCGGGCTGGGGGGGCCCTACAATGAGCAGTTCTTC. Translated: CACGLGGPYNEQFF. The V call is TRBV5-1, the J call TRBJ2-1; TRBD2 is a possible D gene (7 bases). This CDR3 comprises 14 residues. Germline CDR1 SGHRS, CDR2 YFSETQ. Trimming shortened V by 10 bases and J by 2 bases, and 16 bases separated the two germline ends.

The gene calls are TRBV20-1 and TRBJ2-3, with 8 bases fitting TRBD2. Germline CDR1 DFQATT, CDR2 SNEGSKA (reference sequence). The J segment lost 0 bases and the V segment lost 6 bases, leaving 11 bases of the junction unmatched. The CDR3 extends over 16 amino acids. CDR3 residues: CSAISGEGSSTDTQYF. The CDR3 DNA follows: TGCAGTGCCATTAGCGGGGAGGGCTCTAGCACAGATACGCAGTATTTT.

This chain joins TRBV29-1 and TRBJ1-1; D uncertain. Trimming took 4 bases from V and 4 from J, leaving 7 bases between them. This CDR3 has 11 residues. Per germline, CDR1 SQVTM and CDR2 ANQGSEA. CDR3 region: CSVVVGTEAFF. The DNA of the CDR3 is TGCAGCGTTGTGGTCGGCACTGAAGCTTTCTTT.

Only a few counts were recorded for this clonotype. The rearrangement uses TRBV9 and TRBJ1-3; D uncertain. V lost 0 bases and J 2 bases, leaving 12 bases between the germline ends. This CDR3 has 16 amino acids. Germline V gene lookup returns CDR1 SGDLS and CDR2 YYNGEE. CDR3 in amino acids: CASSVGGVPTGNTIYF. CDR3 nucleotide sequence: TGTGCCAGCAGCGTAGGAGGTGTGCCGACTGGAAACACCATATATTTT.

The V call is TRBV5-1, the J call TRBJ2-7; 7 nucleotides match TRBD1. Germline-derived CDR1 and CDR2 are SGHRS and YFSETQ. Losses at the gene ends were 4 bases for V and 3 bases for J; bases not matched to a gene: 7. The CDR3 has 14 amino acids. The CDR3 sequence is CASSVTPGGYEQYF. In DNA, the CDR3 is TGCGCCAGCAGCGTTACCCCAGGGGGCTACGAGCAGTACTTC.

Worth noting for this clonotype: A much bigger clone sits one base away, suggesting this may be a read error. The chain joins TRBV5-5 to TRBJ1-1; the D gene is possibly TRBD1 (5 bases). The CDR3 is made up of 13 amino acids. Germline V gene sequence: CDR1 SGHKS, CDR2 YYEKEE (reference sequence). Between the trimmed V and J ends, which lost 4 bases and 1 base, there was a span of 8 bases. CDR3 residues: CASSDTGNTEAFF. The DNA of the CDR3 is TGTGCCAGCAGCGATACAGGGAACACTGAAGCTTTCTTT. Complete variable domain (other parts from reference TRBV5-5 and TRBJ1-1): DAGVTQSPTHLIKTRGQQVTLRCSPISGHKSVSWYQQVLGQGPQFIFQYYEKEERGRGNFPDRFSARQFPNYSSELNVNALLLGDSALYLCASSDTGNTEAFFGQGTRLTVV.